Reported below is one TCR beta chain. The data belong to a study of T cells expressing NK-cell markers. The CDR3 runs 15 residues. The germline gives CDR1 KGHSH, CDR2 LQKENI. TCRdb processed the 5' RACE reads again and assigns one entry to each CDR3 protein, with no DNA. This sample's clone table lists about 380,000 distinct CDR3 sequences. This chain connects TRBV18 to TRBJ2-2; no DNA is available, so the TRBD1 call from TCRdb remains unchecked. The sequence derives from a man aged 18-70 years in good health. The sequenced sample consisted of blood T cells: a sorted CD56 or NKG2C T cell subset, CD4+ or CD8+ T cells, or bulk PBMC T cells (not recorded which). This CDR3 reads CASSPVAGATGELFF.